The 7 T cell receptor beta chains listed next were all sequenced from one sample in a study of human T cells and chemical hapten exposure. Time point defined: pre-sensitization, week 0. The treatment was: therapeutic diphenylcyclopropenone sensitization with weekly scalp DPC. TCRdb reanalysed the RACE reads using MiXCR and keeps one entry per CDR3 protein. The sample yields under 300,000 distinct CDR3 sequences, roughly 7.4% seen once. Here the sequenced sample was whole blood, taken in connection with sensitization to the hapten diphenylcyclopropenone (DPC). The source of these receptors is a man aged 18 to 29 with alopecia areata. Some clones in this sample may be carry-over from other donors' samples.

This clonotype appeared a few times. The chain employs TRBV12-3 or TRBV12-4 and TRBJ2-4; the D is unclear. The CDR3 length is 14 residues. Trimming stripped 5 bases from V and 0 bases from J, with 8 bases between. In DNA, the CDR3 is TGTGCCAGCAGTCTAGGGATAGCCAAAAACATTCAGTACTTC. It yields the protein CASSLGIAKNIQYF.

Only a few counts were recorded for this clonotype. This chain connects TRBV5-1 to TRBJ1-1, with D unclear. The CDR3 sequence is 15 residues long. V lost 0 bases and J lost 0, with 9 bases in between. From germline, CDR1 is SGHRS and CDR2 YFSETQ. CDR3 residues: CASSLDVELNTEAFF. The CDR3 nucleotides are TGCGCCAGCAGCTTGGACGTCGAACTGAACACTGAAGCTTTCTTT.

This clonotype was found many times. V and J are TRBV10-3 and TRBJ1-1; D call uncertain. Germline V gene lookup returns CDR1 ENHRY and CDR2 SYGVKD. The CDR3 is 13 amino acids. Trimming left V 4 bases short and J 0 bases short, with 6 bases between. Written as DNA, the CDR3 is TGTGCCATCAGTGCGGCCATGAACACTGAAGCTTTCTTT. Translating it yields CAISAAMNTEAFF.

Only a few counts were recorded for this clonotype. This chain connects TRBV4-1 to TRBJ1-5; tentative D call: TRBD1 (5 bases). Germline V gene lookup returns CDR1 MGHRA and CDR2 YSYEKL. This CDR3 has 15 residues. V was cut by 5 bases and J by 1 base, with 12 bases left in between. CDR3 DNA: TGCGCCAGCAGCTGGGGCAGGCTGAGCAATCAGCCCCAGCATTTT. This gives the protein CASSWGRLSNQPQHF.

V is TRBV12-3 or TRBV12-4 and J is TRBJ2-2, with TRBD1 matching over 7 bases. The length of the CDR3 is 13 residues. V shed 6 bases, J shed 5 bases, and the junction held 3 bases outside the gene matches. DNA of the CDR3: TGTGCCAGCAGCTCGACAGGGACCGGGGAGCTGTTTTTT. Translation: CASSSTGTGELFF.

There are a few counts of this clonotype. This chain links TRBV3-1 with TRBJ2-3; D not resolved. The V end lost 3 bases, the J end lost 4 bases, and 8 bases lay between the germline ends. Germline V gene data show CDR1 as LGHDT and CDR2 as YNNKEL (reference sequence). The CDR3 consists of 13 residues. The DNA for the CDR3 is TGTGCCAGCAGCCAGGAGCCGGCAGATACGCAGTATTTT. Translation: CASSQEPADTQYF.

This clonotype was recorded many times. The genes are TRBV7-2 and TRBJ2-5; no clear D gene. Trimming removed 1 base at V and 0 bases at J, with 12 bases between. The CDR3 has 16 residues. CDR1 is SGHTA, CDR2 FQGNSA, per germline. The CDR3 coding sequence is TGTGCCAGCAGCTTAGAGGACGACTGGTACCAAGAGACCCAGTACTTC. It translates to CASSLEDDWYQETQYF.